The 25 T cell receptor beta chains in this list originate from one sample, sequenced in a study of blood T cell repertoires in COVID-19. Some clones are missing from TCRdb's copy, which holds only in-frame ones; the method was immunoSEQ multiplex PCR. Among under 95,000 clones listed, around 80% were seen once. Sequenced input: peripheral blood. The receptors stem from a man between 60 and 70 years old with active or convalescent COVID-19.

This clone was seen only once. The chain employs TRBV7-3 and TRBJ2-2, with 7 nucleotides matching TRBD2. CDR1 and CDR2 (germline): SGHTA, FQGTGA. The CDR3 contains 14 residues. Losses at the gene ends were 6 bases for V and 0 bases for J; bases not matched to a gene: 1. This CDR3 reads CASRGGANTGELFF. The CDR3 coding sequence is TGTGCCAGCAGGGGAGGGGCGAACACCGGGGAGCTGTTTTTT.

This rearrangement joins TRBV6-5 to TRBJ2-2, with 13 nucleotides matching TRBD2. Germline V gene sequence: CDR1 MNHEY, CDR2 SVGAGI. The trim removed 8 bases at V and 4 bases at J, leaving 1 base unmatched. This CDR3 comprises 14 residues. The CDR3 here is CASRTSGSTGELFF. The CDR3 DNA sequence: TGTGCCAGCCGGACTAGCGGGAGCACCGGGGAGCTGTTTTTT.

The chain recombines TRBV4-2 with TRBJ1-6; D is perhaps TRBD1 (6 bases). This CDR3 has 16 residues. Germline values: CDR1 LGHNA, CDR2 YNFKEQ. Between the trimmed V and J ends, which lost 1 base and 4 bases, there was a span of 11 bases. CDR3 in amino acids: CASSQGEGQYNSPLHF. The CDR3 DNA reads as TGTGCCAGCAGCCAAGGAGAAGGACAGTATAATTCACCCCTCCACTTT.

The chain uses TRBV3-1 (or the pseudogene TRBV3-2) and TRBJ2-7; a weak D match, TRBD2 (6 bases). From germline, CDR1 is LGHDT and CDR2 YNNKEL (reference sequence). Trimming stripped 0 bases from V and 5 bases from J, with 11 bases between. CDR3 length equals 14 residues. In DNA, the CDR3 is TGTGCCAGCAGCCAAGACAGGGCGGGAAACGAGCAGTACTTC. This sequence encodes CASSQDRAGNEQYF.

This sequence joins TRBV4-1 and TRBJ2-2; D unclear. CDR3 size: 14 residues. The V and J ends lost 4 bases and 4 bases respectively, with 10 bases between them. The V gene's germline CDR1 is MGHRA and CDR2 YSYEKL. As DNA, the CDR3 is TGCGCCAGCAGCCTGGGCGAAACCACCGGGGAGCTGTTTTTT. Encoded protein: CASSLGETTGELFF.

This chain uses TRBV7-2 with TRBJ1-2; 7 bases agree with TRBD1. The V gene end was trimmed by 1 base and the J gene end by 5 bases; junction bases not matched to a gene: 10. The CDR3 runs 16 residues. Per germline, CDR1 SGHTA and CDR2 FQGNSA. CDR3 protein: CASSLGRQGAWYGYTF. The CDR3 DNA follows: TGTGCCAGCAGCTTAGGGCGACAGGGTGCTTGGTATGGCTACACCTTC.

The CDR3 region has the DNA TGTGCCAGCAGACCGACAGGCTTGGACGGCTACACCTTC. Translating it yields CASRPTGLDGYTF. The V and J genes are TRBV12-3 or TRBV12-4 and TRBJ1-2; tentative D call: TRBD1 (6 bases). Trimming left V 6 bases short and J 8 bases short, with 16 bases between. The CDR3 runs to 13 residues.

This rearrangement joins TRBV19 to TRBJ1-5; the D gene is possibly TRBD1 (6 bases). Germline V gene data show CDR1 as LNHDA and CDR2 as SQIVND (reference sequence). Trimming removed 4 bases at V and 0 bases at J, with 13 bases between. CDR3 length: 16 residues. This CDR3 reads CASSTRGGASNQPQHF. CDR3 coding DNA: TGTGCCAGTAGTACCCGAGGGGGGGCTAGCAATCAGCCCCAGCATTTT. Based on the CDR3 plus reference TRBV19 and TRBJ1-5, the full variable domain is DGGITQSPKYLFRKEGQNVTLSCEQNLNHDAMYWYRQDPGQGLRLIYYSQIVNDFQKGDIAEGYSVSREKKESFPLTVTSAQKNPTAFYLCASSTRGGASNQPQHFGDGTRLSIL.

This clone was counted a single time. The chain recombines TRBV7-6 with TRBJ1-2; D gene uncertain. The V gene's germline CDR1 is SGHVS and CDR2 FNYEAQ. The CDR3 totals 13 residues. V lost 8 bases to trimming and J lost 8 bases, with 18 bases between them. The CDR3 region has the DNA TGTGCCAGCTCGGAGGGCGGATGGGAAGGCTACACCTTC. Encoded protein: CASSEGGWEGYTF.

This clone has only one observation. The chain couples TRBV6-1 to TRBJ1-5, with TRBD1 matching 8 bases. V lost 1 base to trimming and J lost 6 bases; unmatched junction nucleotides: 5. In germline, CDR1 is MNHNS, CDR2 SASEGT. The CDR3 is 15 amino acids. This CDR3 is CASSEGTGGSQPQHF. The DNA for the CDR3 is TGTGCCAGCAGTGAAGGAACAGGGGGAAGTCAGCCCCAGCATTTT.

The CDR3 DNA is TGTGCCAGCAGGCTCGACAGGCACAATCAGCCCCAGCATTTT. Residues: CASRLDRHNQPQHF. V and J are TRBV28 and TRBJ1-5; maybe TRBD1 (6 bases). CDR1 MDHEN and CDR2 SYDVKM come from the germline V gene. The CDR3 is 14 amino acids. V shed 6 bases and J shed 3 bases, with 12 bases lying between them.

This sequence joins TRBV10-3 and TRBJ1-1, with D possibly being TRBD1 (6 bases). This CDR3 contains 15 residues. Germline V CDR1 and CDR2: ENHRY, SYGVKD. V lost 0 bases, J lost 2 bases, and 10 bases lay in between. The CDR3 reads CAISESRGGNTEAFF. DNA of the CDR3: TGTGCCATCAGTGAGTCTAGAGGGGGTAACACTGAAGCTTTCTTT.

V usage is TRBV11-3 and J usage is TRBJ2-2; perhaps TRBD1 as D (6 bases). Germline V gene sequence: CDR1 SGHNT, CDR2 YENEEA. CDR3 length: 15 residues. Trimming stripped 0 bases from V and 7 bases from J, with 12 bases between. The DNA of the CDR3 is TGTGCCAGCAGCTTAGATGGGGGCGCGAACGGGGAGCTGTTTTTT. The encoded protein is CASSLDGGANGELFF.

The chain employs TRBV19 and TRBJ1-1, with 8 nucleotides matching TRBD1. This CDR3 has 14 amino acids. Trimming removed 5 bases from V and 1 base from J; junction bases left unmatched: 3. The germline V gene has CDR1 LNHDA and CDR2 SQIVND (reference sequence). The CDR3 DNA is TGTGCCAGTAGTCAAGGACAGGGGAACACTGAAGCTTTCTTT. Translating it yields CASSQGQGNTEAFF.

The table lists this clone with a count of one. DNA for the CDR3: TGCAGTGCTAGTCCCGTTAGCAATCAGCCCCAGCATTTT. Translation gives CSASPVSNQPQHF. The rearrangement uses TRBV20-1 and TRBJ1-5; D gene ambiguous. CDR1 and CDR2 (germline): DFQATT, SNEGSKA (reference sequence). CDR3 length: 13 residues. V was pared by 3 bases and J by 0 bases, with 6 bases between.

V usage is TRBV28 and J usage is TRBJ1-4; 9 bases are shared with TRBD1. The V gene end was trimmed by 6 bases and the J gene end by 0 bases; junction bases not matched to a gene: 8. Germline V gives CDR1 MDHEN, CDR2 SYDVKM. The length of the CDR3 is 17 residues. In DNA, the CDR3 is TGTGCCAGCAGAGCTGGGACAGGGCGTGCAACTAATGAAAAACTGTTTTTT. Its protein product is CASRAGTGRATNEKLFF. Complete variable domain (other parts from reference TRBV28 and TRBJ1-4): DVKVTQSSRYLVKRTGEKVFLECVQDMDHENMFWYRQDPGLGLRLIYFSYDVKMKEKGDIPEGYSVSREKKERFSLILESASTNQTSMYLCASRAGTGRATNEKLFFGSGTQLSVL.

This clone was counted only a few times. CDR3 coding DNA: TGCGCCAGCAGCTTGGGAGGTATACAGGGTGCGGCTTTCTTT. This sequence encodes CASSLGGIQGAAFF. The chain recombines TRBV5-1 with TRBJ1-1; weak D call: TRBD1 (6 bases). The germline V gene has CDR1 SGHRS and CDR2 YFSETQ. The CDR3 has 14 amino acids. V gave up 0 bases and J gave up 11 bases, with 17 bases separating them.

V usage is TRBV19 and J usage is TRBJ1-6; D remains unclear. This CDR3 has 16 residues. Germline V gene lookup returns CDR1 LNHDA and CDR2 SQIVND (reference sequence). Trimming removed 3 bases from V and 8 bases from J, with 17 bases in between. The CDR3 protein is CASSIVGGFTYSPLHF. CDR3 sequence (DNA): TGTGCCAGTAGTATCGTAGGAGGGTTTACTTATTCACCCCTCCACTTT.

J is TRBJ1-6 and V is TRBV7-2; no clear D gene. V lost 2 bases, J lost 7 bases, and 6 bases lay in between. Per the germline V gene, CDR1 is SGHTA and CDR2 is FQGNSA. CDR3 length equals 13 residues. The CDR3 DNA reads TGTGCCAGCAGCTTAATGGAGAATTCACCCCTCCACTTT. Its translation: CASSLMENSPLHF.

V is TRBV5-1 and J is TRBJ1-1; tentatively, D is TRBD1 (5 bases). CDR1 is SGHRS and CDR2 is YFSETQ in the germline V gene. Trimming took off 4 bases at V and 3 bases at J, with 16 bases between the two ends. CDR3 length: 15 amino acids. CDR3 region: CASSTTSRGHTEAFF. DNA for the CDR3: TGCGCCAGCAGCACCACTTCAAGGGGCCACACTGAAGCTTTCTTT.

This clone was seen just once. The CDR3 nucleotides are TGTGCCAGCAGCTTAGCTGGCACAGGGTATGGCTACACCTTC. Translating gives CASSLAGTGYGYTF. V is TRBV7-3 and J is TRBJ1-2; D may be TRBD1 (6 bases). Trimming shortened V by 2 bases and J by 5 bases, and 12 bases separated the two germline ends. This CDR3 spans 14 amino acids. Germline CDR1 is SGHTA and CDR2 is FQGTGA.

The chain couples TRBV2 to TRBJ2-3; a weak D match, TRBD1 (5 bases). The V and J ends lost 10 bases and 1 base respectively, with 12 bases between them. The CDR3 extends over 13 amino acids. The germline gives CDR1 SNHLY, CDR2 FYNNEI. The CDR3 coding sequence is TGTGCCACCGCAGGGATCGGCACAGATACGCAGTATTTT. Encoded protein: CATAGIGTDTQYF.

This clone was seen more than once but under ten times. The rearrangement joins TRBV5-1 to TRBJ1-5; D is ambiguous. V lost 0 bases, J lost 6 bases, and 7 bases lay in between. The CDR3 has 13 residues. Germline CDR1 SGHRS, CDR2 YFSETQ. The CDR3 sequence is CASSLDGVQPQHF. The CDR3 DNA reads TGCGCCAGCAGCTTGGATGGAGTTCAGCCCCAGCATTTT.

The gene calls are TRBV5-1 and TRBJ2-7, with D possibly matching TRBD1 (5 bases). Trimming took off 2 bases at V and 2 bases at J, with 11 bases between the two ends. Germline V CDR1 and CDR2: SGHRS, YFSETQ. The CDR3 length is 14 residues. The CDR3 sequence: CASSLQEGAYEQYF. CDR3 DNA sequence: TGCGCCAGCAGCTTACAGGAAGGGGCCTACGAGCAGTACTTC.

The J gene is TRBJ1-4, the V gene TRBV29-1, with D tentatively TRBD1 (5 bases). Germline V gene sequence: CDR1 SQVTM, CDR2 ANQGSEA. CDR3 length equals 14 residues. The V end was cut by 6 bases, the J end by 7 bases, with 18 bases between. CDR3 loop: CSVRKGISSEKLFF. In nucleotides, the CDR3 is TGCAGCGTCCGAAAGGGGATTAGCAGTGAAAAACTGTTTTTT.